Below, 32 T cell receptor beta chains from the same sample are listed, as sequenced in a study of post-analysis software for immune sequencing data. TCR beta libraries were prepared from cDNA with unique molecular identifiers. Each CDR3 protein is one row after TCRdb ran MiXCR on the PCR reads. This table holds 150,000 to 200,000 distinct CDR3 sequences, around 36% found once. This specimen consisted of blood, obtained after autologous hematopoietic stem cell transplantation. Receptors originate from a girl under 18 with multiple sclerosis.

The CDR3 here is CASSRLATFYSYEQYF. CDR3 nucleotides: TGTGCCAGCAGTCGACTAGCGACCTTCTACTCCTACGAGCAGTACTTC. The V gene is TRBV6-6, the J gene TRBJ2-7; TRBD2 matches 8 bases. Germline CDR1 is MNHNY and CDR2 is SVGAGI (reference sequence). V dropped 5 bases and J dropped 0; count of bases not matched to a gene: 9. The CDR3 spans 16 residues.

The chain combines TRBV5-6 with TRBJ2-5; TRBD1 might be the D (6 bases). The better agreement between TRBJ2-7 and the DNA end casts doubt on the J call. CDR3 length equals 14 residues. Germline V gene sequence: CDR1 SGHDT, CDR2 YYEEEE. In DNA form, the CDR3 reads TGTGCCAGCAGCAGCCCCGGGACACCTTACGAGCAGTACTTC. This gives the protein CASSSPGTPYEQYF.

Within the sample, this clonotype is medium-sized (0.01 to 0.1%). The rearrangement links TRBV20-1 to TRBJ2-5; 15 bases line up with TRBD2. This CDR3 has 18 amino acids. Germline trimming cut 3 bases from V and 4 bases from J; bases unmatched to any gene: 12. Germline CDR1 is DFQATT and CDR2 is SNEGSKA (reference sequence). The CDR3 region has the DNA TGCAGTGCTAGTCGCGACGGAGGGACTAGCGGGAGGTCAGAGACCCAGTACTTC. Protein: CSASRDGGTSGRSETQYF.

The chain uses TRBV7-2 and TRBJ2-3, with TRBD1 as a possible D gene (6 bases). V lost 5 bases and J lost 11, with 17 bases in between. The CDR3 runs to 13 residues. The germline V gene encodes CDR1 SGHTA and CDR2 FQGNSA. DNA for the CDR3: TGTGCCAGCAGCCAGGCTCTGAGGGGGTGGCAGTATTTT. Its protein is CASSQALRGWQYF.

The chain is built from TRBV6-1 and TRBJ1-5; D gene uncertain. The CDR3 has 13 residues. V shed 0 bases and J shed 10 bases, with 10 bases lying between them. Germline V gene lookup returns CDR1 MNHNS and CDR2 SASEGT. CDR3 nucleotides: TGTGCCAGCAGTGAAGCGCCCCGGGGTCCCCAGCATTTT. Amino acids: CASSEAPRGPQHF.

The chain couples TRBV3-1 to TRBJ2-3, with no clear D. The CDR3 contains 16 residues. The ends were cut back, 5 bases at V and 0 bases at J, with 15 bases in the middle. Germline V gene lookup returns CDR1 LGHDT and CDR2 YNNKEL (reference sequence). CDR3 in amino acids: CASSVSRPSSTDTQYF. CDR3 in DNA: TGTGCCAGCAGCGTTAGTCGCCCTTCTAGCACAGATACGCAGTATTTT.

The CDR3 region has the DNA TGTGCCAGCAGCTTAGTCCCAGGGGCCGGCTACGAGCAGTACTTC. Amino acid sequence: CASSLVPGAGYEQYF. The chain has TRBV11-2 and TRBJ2-7; TRBD1 is a possible D gene (6 bases). The CDR3 runs 15 residues. V gave up 1 base and J gave up 3 bases, with 13 bases separating them. Germline CDR1 is SGHAT and CDR2 is FQNNGV. The variable domain in full, with the rest retrieved from reference TRBV11-2 and TRBJ2-7, is EAGVAQSPRYKIIEKRQSVAFWCNPISGHATLYWYQQILGQGPKLLIQFQNNGVVDDSQLPKDRFSAERLKGVDSTLKIQPAKLEDSAVYLCASSLVPGAGYEQYFGPGTRLTVT.

This clonotype was seen more than once but under ten times. The chain joins TRBV2 to TRBJ2-1, with 10 bases fitting TRBD1. Germline V lookup: CDR1 SNHLY, CDR2 FYNNEI. J gave up 3 bases and V 8 bases, and 1 base lay outside the gene matches. The CDR3 extends over 13 amino acids. The CDR3 protein is CASWTGGYNEQFF. The CDR3 region has the DNA TGTGCCAGCTGGACAGGGGGCTACAATGAGCAGTTCTTC.

The rearrangement uses TRBV10-3 and TRBJ2-3; no definite D call. Germline CDR1 and CDR2: ENHRY and SYGVKD. The CDR3 extends over 14 amino acids. With 1 base removed from V and 2 bases from J, the gap between germline ends came to 7 bases. The CDR3 DNA follows: TGTGCCATCAGTGAGTTACTCAACACAGATACGCAGTATTTT. Its translation is CAISELLNTDTQYF.

About this clonotype itself: Given a much more abundant clone one base away, this may be a read error. The V call is TRBV12-3 or TRBV12-4, the J call TRBJ2-7; D possibly matches TRBD1 or TRBD2 (5 bases each). CDR3 length: 17 amino acids. Between the trimmed V and J ends, which lost 2 bases and 0 bases, there was a span of 17 bases. CDR3: CASSLSCRDRSSYEQYF. CDR3 nucleotides: TGTGCCAGCAGTTTAAGTTGCAGGGACCGCTCCTCCTACGAGCAGTACTTC.

At least ten counts were recorded for this clonotype. V gene TRBV20-1 combines with J gene TRBJ2-7; TRBD2 aligns across 8 bases. The germline CDR1 and CDR2 sequences are DFQATT and SNEGSKA (reference sequence). There are 13 residues in the CDR3. V lost 5 bases, J lost 1 base, and 4 bases stayed unmatched. In DNA, the CDR3 is TGCAGTGCTTGCCCTAGCGGGTCCTACGAGCAGTACTTC. It yields the protein CSACPSGSYEQYF.

The chain uses TRBV7-3 and TRBJ2-1; D may be TRBD1 or TRBD2 (5 bases each). This CDR3 is built from 15 residues. V was trimmed by 5 bases and J by 3 bases, leaving 14 bases between them. The germline V gene encodes CDR1 SGHTA and CDR2 FQGTGA. The CDR3 DNA follows: TGTGCCAGCAGCGCAGGGCTAGCAGGCTACAATGAGCAGTTCTTC. It yields the protein CASSAGLAGYNEQFF.

This chain uses TRBV10-3 with TRBJ2-1; 7 bases are shared with TRBD2. Germline CDR1 ENHRY, CDR2 SYGVKD. This CDR3 has 14 residues. V trimming: 6 bases; J trimming: 7 bases; junction bases outside the gene matches: 9. The CDR3 here is CAIRQGGTANEQFF. The DNA of the CDR3 is TGTGCCATCAGGCAGGGAGGGACTGCGAATGAGCAGTTCTTC.

This clonotype was detected a few times. This chain uses TRBV7-8 with TRBJ2-7; 11 bases are shared with TRBD2. With V trimmed by 1 base and J by 0 bases, 2 bases remained unmatched. Germline loops: CDR1 SGHVS, CDR2 FQNEAQ. This CDR3 comprises 16 residues. The CDR3 nucleotides are TGTGCCAGCAGCTTAGGGGGACTAGCGGCCTCCTACGAGCAGTACTTC. Amino acids: CASSLGGLAASYEQYF.

In the case of this clonotype: This may be a read error, as it is one base from a much larger clone. The chain carries TRBV20-1 and TRBJ1-1; D is uncertain. The CDR3 spans 11 residues. The germline gives CDR1 DFQATT, CDR2 SNEGSKA (reference sequence). The CDR3 DNA is TGCAGGGCTAGGGCGGGCACTGAAGCTTTCTTT. Amino acid sequence: CRARAGTEAFF.

This clonotype was recorded many times. The J gene is TRBJ2-1, the V gene TRBV12-3 or TRBV12-4, with D possibly matching TRBD1 (6 bases). The CDR3 has 15 amino acids. Trimming shortened V by 6 bases and J by 4 bases, and 16 bases separated the two germline ends. CDR3 nucleotides: TGTGCCAGCAGCACCACCGGGACACCGTACAATGAGCAGTTCTTC. It encodes CASSTTGTPYNEQFF.

The chain has TRBV5-1 and TRBJ2-1, with 7 bases aligning to TRBD2. Trimming took 10 bases from V and 4 from J; bases not matched to a gene: 14. The CDR3 contains 15 residues. Germline assignment: CDR1 SGHRS and CDR2 YFSETQ. The CDR3 DNA sequence: TGCGCCGGACGGGAGGATCCGTCCCCTTACAATGAGCAGTTCTTC. Translated: CAGREDPSPYNEQFF.

This clonotype was observed a single time. The chain has TRBV20-1 and TRBJ2-7, with D possibly being TRBD1 (6 bases). The CDR3 length is 15 residues. Germline V gene sequence: CDR1 DFQATT, CDR2 SNEGSKA (reference sequence). Trimming pared 3 bases from V and 2 bases from J, leaving 17 bases between. CDR3 bases: TGCAGTGCTAGGTCCATACAGGGAATCACCTACGAGCAGTACTTC. Translating it yields CSARSIQGITYEQYF.

The rearrangement links TRBV24-1 to TRBJ2-1, with 13 positions matching TRBD2. Germline V lookup: CDR1 KGHDR, CDR2 SFDVKD. The CDR3 consists of 16 residues. The V and J ends lost 5 bases and 5 bases, in that order; junction bases with no gene match: 5. The CDR3 sequence is CATSAFGLAGDNEQFF. In nucleotides, the CDR3 is TGTGCCACCAGTGCTTTCGGACTAGCGGGGGACAATGAGCAGTTCTTC.

This clonotype occurred a few times. Written as DNA, the CDR3 is TGTGCCATTCGACTAGCGGGAGTTTCCGGGGAGCTGTTTTTT. Amino acid sequence: CAIRLAGVSGELFF. This chain uses TRBV12-3 or TRBV12-4 with TRBJ2-2; 12 bases line up with TRBD2. The trim removed 10 bases at V and 6 bases at J, leaving 6 bases unmatched. The CDR3 totals 14 residues.

This clonotype was counted a few times. The gene calls are TRBV4-3 and TRBJ2-6; D possibly corresponds to TRBD2 (6 bases). The germline CDR1 and CDR2 sequences are LGHNA and YSLEER. This CDR3 contains 16 residues. V was shortened by 2 bases and J by 0 bases, with 8 bases between the two germline ends. This CDR3 reads CASSQNSGSGANVLTF. The CDR3 DNA is TGCGCCAGCAGCCAAAATAGCGGCTCTGGGGCCAACGTCCTGACTTTC.

V and J are TRBV5-1 and TRBJ2-5; 9 bases match TRBD1. J lost 5 bases, V lost 3 bases, and 11 bases had no gene match. The germline V gene encodes CDR1 SGHRS and CDR2 YFSETQ. The CDR3 length is 16 residues. CDR3 sequence: CASSYRGRREWETQYF. DNA for the CDR3: TGCGCCAGCAGCTACAGGGGGCGACGGGAGTGGGAGACCCAGTACTTC.

Remarks on this clonotype: Without the conserved terminal phenylalanine or tryptophan, this CDR3 likely stems from a read error. The chain combines TRBV7-9 with TRBJ2-1; a possible D gene is TRBD2 (6 bases). The ends were cut back, 5 bases at V and 4 bases at J, with 18 bases in the middle. The germline V gene has CDR1 SEHNR and CDR2 FQNEAQ (reference sequence). CDR3 length: 16 amino acids. CDR3 DNA: TGTGCCAGCAGCGTCGGGACTGTAAGCAAGTACAATGAGCAGTTCTGC. Residues: CASSVGTVSKYNEQFC.

This clonotype was found once. The rearrangement links TRBV7-2 to TRBJ1-1; unclear D gene. Trimming shortened V by 1 base and J by 1 base, and 7 bases separated the two germline ends. Germline-derived CDR1 and CDR2 are SGHTA and FQGNSA. The CDR3 consists of 14 residues. The CDR3 here is CASSLDGPNTEAFF. In DNA, the CDR3 is TGTGCCAGCAGCTTAGACGGACCGAACACTGAAGCTTTCTTT.

A few counts support this clonotype. The rearrangement uses TRBV30 and TRBJ2-2, with TRBD2 matching 7 bases. Unmatched junction bases numbered 18, after V lost 8 bases and J lost 0 bases. CDR3 length: 18 amino acids. Germline CDR1 reads GTSNPN; CDR2 reads SVGIG (reference sequence). CDR3 sequence reads: CAQSGTLEALTNTGELFF. CDR3 DNA: TGTGCCCAAAGCGGGACTCTCGAAGCCCTCACGAACACCGGGGAGCTGTTTTTT.

A remark on this clonotype: A read error may explain this, as a much larger clone is one base away. The CDR3 does not end in the conserved phenylalanine or tryptophan, so this is likely a read error. This chain joins TRBV5-1 and TRBJ2-6, with 9 bases that match TRBD1. Trimming cost V 4 bases and J 0 bases; bases outside gene matches: 8. Germline V gene data show CDR1 as SGHRS and CDR2 as YFSETQ. There are 18 residues in the CDR3. CDR3 amino acids: CASSAMTGGISGANVLTV. CDR3 DNA sequence: TGCGCCAGCAGCGCAATGACAGGGGGGATCTCTGGGGCCAACGTCCTGACTGTC.

About this clonotype: An end of the junction does not agree with germline; a read error may underlie this. V is TRBV5-6 and J is TRBJ2-5; 8 positions match TRBD1. Germline CDR1 and CDR2: SGHDT and YYEEEE. This CDR3 contains 16 residues. In nucleotides, the CDR3 is TGTGCCAGCAGCTTGCCCCGGACAGGGCAAAAAGAGACCCCGTACTTC. Amino acid sequence: CASSLPRTGQKETPYF.

The J gene is TRBJ2-3, the V gene TRBV6-5, with a tentative D call TRBD2 (6 bases). Looked up from germline, CDR1 is MNHEY and CDR2 is SVGAGI. The CDR3 has 16 amino acids. Trimming shortened V by 4 bases and J by 1 base, and 15 bases separated the two germline ends. CDR3 protein: CASSLLAMKGTDTQYF. CDR3 nucleotide sequence: TGTGCCAGCAGTTTGCTAGCGATGAAGGGCACAGATACGCAGTATTTT.

This chain links TRBV27 with TRBJ2-7; 7 nucleotides match TRBD1. The CDR3 runs to 15 residues. Germline-derived CDR1 and CDR2 are MNHEY and SMNVEV (reference sequence). Unmatched junction bases numbered 7, after V lost 5 bases and J lost 0 bases. As DNA, the CDR3 is TGTGCCAGCAGTGCGAACAGGGGACCCTCCTACGAGCAGTACTTC. It yields the protein CASSANRGPSYEQYF.

This chain's CDR3 is CASSVGTEQFF. CDR3 in DNA: TGTGCCAGCAGCGTCGGAACCGAGCAGTTCTTC. V usage is TRBV11-1 and J usage is TRBJ2-1; D uncertain. From germline, CDR1 is SGHAT and CDR2 FQDESV (reference sequence). This CDR3 has 11 residues. Trimming removed 5 bases at V and 10 bases at J, with 9 bases between. Drawing the rest from reference TRBV11-1 and TRBJ2-1, the complete variable domain is EAEVAQSPRYKITEKSQAVAFWCDPISGHATLYWYRQILGQGPELLVQFQDESVVDDSQLPKDRFSAERLKGVDSTLKIQPAELGDSAMYLCASSVGTEQFFGPGTRLTVL.

J is TRBJ2-3 and V is TRBV28, with D possibly called TRBD1 or TRBD2 (6 bases each). The CDR3 has 15 amino acids. Germline V lookup: CDR1 MDHEN, CDR2 SYDVKM. Trimming removed 6 bases at V and 6 bases at J, with 19 bases between. CDR3 protein: CASSLLEGGRDTQYF. The DNA of the CDR3 is TGTGCCAGCAGCCTCCTTGAGGGGGGAAGGGATACGCAGTATTTT. The full variable domain, its missing parts supplied by reference TRBV28 and TRBJ2-3, is DVKVTQSSRYLVKRTGEKVFLECVQDMDHENMFWYRQDPGLGLRLIYFSYDVKMKEKGDIPEGYSVSREKKERFSLILESASTNQTSMYLCASSLLEGGRDTQYFGPGTRLTVL.

This chain links TRBV15 with TRBJ2-1, with TRBD2 as a possible D gene (6 bases). Looked up from germline, CDR1 is LNHNV and CDR2 is YYDKDF (reference sequence). This CDR3 region has 17 residues. Between the trimmed V and J ends, which lost 3 bases and 3 bases, there was a span of 18 bases. The DNA for the CDR3 is TGTGCCACCAGCAGGGTCCTCATGGGACTTGTCTACAATGAGCAGTTCTTC. It codes for CATSRVLMGLVYNEQFF. The whole variable domain, remainder taken from reference TRBV15 and TRBJ2-1, is DAMVIQNPRYQVTQFGKPVTLSCSQTLNHNVMYWYQQKSSQAPKLLFHYYDKDFNNEADTPDNFQSRRPNTSFCFLDIRSPGLGDTAMYLCATSRVLMGLVYNEQFFGPGTRLTVL.